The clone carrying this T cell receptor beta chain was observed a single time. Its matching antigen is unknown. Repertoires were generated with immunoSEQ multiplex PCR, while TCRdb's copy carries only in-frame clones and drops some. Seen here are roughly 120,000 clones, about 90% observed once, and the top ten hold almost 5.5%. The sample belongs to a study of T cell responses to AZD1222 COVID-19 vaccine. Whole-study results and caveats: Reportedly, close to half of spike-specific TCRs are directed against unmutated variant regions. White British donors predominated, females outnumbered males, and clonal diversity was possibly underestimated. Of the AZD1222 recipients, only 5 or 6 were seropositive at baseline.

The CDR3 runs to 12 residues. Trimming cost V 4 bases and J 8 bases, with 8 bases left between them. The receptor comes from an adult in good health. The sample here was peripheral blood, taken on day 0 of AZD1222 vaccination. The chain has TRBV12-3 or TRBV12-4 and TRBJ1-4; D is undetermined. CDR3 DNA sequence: TGTGCCAGCAGTTGGGCGGGGGAAAAACTGTTTTTT. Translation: CASSWAGEKLFF.